The clone carrying this TCR beta chain was counted a single time. Authors' analysis steps: Scientists estimated how many nucleated cells there were by amplifying reference gene primers. TCRdb's copy holds only in-frame clones and misses some; the assay was immunoSEQ multiplex PCR. V and J calls and clone size follow that table, whereas D and trimming were derived from the DNA. The table shows about 250,000 clones, with over 80% occurring only once. These data are taken from a study of blood T cell repertoires in COVID-19. Study as a whole: Sources were T cells, B-cell-depleted T cells, or PBMCs; the material itself was cDNA or gDNA.

Germline V gene data show CDR1 as MDHEN and CDR2 as SYDVKM. The V and J ends lost 6 bases and 4 bases respectively, with 10 bases between them. There are 12 residues in the CDR3. The V gene is TRBV28, the J gene TRBJ2-7, with D unclear. Specimen: peripheral blood. This TCR derives from a human donor in a cohort sampled during active COVID-19. This CDR3 is CASSSGLYEQYF. In nucleotides, the CDR3 is TGTGCCAGCAGCTCGGGTCTTTACGAGCAGTACTTC.